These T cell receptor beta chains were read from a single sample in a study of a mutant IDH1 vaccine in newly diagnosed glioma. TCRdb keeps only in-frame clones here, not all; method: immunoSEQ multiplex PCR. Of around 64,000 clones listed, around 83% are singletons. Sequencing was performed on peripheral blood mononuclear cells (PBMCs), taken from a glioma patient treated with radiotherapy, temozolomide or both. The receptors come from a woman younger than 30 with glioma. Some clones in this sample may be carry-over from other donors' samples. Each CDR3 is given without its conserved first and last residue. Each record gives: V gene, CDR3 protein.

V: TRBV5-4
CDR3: ASSVQGLYEQY

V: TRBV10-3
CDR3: AIREQGRTEAF

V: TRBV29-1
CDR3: SVGWGNQETQY

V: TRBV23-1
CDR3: ASRDRRDQPQH

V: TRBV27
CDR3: ASSLSAGLYEKLF

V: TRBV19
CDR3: ASSPIAGGRYNEQF

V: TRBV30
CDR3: AWTSGGGDEQF

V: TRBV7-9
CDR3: ASSFGALSGNTIY

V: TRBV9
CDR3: ASSVDGREQETQY

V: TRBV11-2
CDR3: ASSPNGGYEQY

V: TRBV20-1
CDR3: SARLGGAEF

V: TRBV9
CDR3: ASSQGQGNSYT

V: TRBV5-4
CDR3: ASSLWGGDTEAF

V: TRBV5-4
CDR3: ASSRDYQETQY

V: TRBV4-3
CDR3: ASSLRQASSYEQY

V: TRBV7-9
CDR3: ASSLEQGIGNQPQH

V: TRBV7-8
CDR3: ASSLVAGGPETQY

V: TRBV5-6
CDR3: ASSFFLSSGNTIY

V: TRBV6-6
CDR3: ASSYSGVGGVPQY

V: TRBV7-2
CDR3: ASSLQVYNEQF

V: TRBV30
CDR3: AWSFSGTIDEQF

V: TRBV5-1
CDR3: ASSLGSGPGYNEQF

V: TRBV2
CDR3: ASSVWAGDQPQH

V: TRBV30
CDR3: AWSVGLALETQY

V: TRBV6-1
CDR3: ASTLGDYNSPLH

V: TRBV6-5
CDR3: ASSYRQGRASYEQY

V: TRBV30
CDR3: AWSGVDTQY

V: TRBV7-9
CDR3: ASSSSGQGSYEQY

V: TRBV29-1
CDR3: SVELGQGRGEQF

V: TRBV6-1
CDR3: ASSELAGGPPNYEQY

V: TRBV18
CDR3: ASSLGVNYNEQF

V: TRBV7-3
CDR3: ASSPNLAGGPHEQF

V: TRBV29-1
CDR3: SGGDLEQF

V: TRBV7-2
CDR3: ASSRTGTGIYGYT

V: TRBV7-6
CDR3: ASSLGTDYGYT

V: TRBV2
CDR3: ASSVSGGRNEQF

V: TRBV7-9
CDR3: ASSLEAQPQH

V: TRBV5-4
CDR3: ASSRPGQNTEAF

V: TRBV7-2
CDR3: ASSFRESSYEQY

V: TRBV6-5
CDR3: ASHPWGELKNEQF

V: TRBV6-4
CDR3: ASSAGYGTEAF

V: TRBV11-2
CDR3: ASSLGVKETNEKLF

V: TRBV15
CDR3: ATSVLTGRNTIY

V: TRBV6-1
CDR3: ASSESAGAYNEQF